A single sample gave rise to the 16 T cell receptor beta chains below, sequenced in a study of T cell responses to AZD1222 COVID-19 vaccine. The table came from immunoSEQ multiplex PCR; TCRdb's copy has only in-frame clones and leaves some out. The data contain fewer than 120,000 clones, approximately 90% of them singletons. This specimen was peripheral blood, taken 28 days after the second AZD1222 dose. These TCRs come from an adult who received the AZD1222 COVID-19 vaccine.

This clone was seen only a few times. In DNA, the CDR3 is TGCAGTGCTGCCACTCAGTACGAGCAGTACTTC. Translated: CSAATQYEQYF. This rearrangement joins TRBV20-1 to TRBJ2-7, with D unclear. The V gene's germline CDR1 is DFQATT and CDR2 SNEGSKA (reference sequence). The V gene lost 5 bases and the J gene lost 4 bases, with 9 bases spanning the gap. The CDR3 spans 11 residues.

The V gene is TRBV3-1 (or the pseudogene TRBV3-2), the J gene TRBJ2-3; 7 bases line up with TRBD2. Looked up from germline, CDR1 is LGHDT and CDR2 is YNNKEL (reference sequence). V was clipped by 8 bases and J by 5 bases; unmatched bases: 13. The CDR3 has 15 amino acids. The CDR3 sequence is CASSLAAGAGDTQYF. The DNA of the CDR3 is TGTGCCAGCTCCCTAGCGGCCGGGGCGGGAGATACGCAGTATTTT.

The rearrangement uses TRBV9 and TRBJ2-1; no reliable D call. Per germline, CDR1 SGDLS and CDR2 YYNGEE. Trimming shortened V by 0 bases and J by 5 bases, and 12 bases separated the two germline ends. CDR3 length: 15 residues. CDR3 coding DNA: TGTGCCAGCAGCGTAGAAGTTCGCGGACACAATGAGCAGTTCTTC. Translation: CASSVEVRGHNEQFF.

J is TRBJ2-4 and V is TRBV3-1 (or the pseudogene TRBV3-2); the match to TRBD1 covers 10 bases. CDR3 length equals 17 residues. Trimming cost V 4 bases and J 8 bases; bases outside gene matches: 14. Per the germline V gene, CDR1 is LGHDT and CDR2 is YNNKEL (reference sequence). CDR3 sequence reads: CASSPSHGTGVGDIQYF. DNA for the CDR3: TGTGCCAGCAGCCCCAGTCACGGGACAGGGGTTGGAGACATTCAGTACTTC.

J is TRBJ1-2 and V is TRBV28, with a possible D match to TRBD1 (6 bases). CDR1 and CDR2 (germline): MDHEN, SYDVKM. CDR3 size: 13 residues. Trimming cost V 6 bases and J 1 base, with 9 bases left between them. CDR3 bases: TGTGCCAGCAGGACAGGTATTAACTATGGCTACACCTTC. This encodes CASRTGINYGYTF.

V and J are TRBV18 and TRBJ1-6; weak D call: TRBD1 (5 bases). The length of the CDR3 is 15 residues. Germline V CDR1 and CDR2: KGHSH, LQKENI. The V end lost 2 bases, the J end lost 7 bases, and 12 bases lay between the germline ends. Written as DNA, the CDR3 is TGTGCCAGCTCACCAAATGCAGGGACGAATTCACCCCTCCACTTT. Translating it yields CASSPNAGTNSPLHF.

The genes are TRBV28 and TRBJ1-5; D is unclear. The germline V gene has CDR1 MDHEN and CDR2 SYDVKM. The germline V and J ends were trimmed by 6 bases and 0 bases, with 18 bases remaining between them. The CDR3 is made up of 17 amino acids. DNA for the CDR3: TGTGCCAGCAGAACCTCACAGATCCTCTATAGCAATCAGCCCCAGCATTTT. This sequence encodes CASRTSQILYSNQPQHF.

The chain joins TRBV2 to TRBJ1-3; 8 bases map to TRBD1. Germline loops: CDR1 SNHLY, CDR2 FYNNEI. Losses at the gene ends were 9 bases for V and 2 bases for J; bases not matched to a gene: 3. The CDR3 has 13 amino acids. The CDR3 protein is CASRQGTGNTIYF. CDR3 sequence (DNA): TGTGCCAGTCGACAGGGGACTGGAAACACCATATATTTT.

As to this clone: Sequence at one end of the junction differs from germline and may be a read error. The chain couples TRBV11-3 to TRBJ2-7; D unresolved. Germline values: CDR1 SGHNT, CDR2 YENEEA. The CDR3 loop spans 14 amino acids. The CDR3 DNA reads as TGTGCCAGCAACTTAGGAGTCACCCCGGACGAGCAGTACTTC. It encodes CASNLGVTPDEQYF.

V gene TRBV5-1 combines with J gene TRBJ2-2; D unclear. The length of the CDR3 is 13 residues. V was cut by 2 bases and J by 4 bases, with 6 bases left in between. Germline values: CDR1 SGHRS, CDR2 YFSETQ. CDR3 region: CASSFPSTGELFF. The CDR3 DNA reads TGCGCCAGCAGCTTCCCTTCCACCGGGGAGCTGTTTTTT.

This clone was counted once. This chain uses TRBV7-2 with TRBJ1-6; 7 nucleotides agree with TRBD1. The CDR3 sequence is 15 residues long. Trimming took 2 bases from V and 9 from J; bases not matched to a gene: 7. CDR1 SGHTA and CDR2 FQGNSA come from the germline V gene. The CDR3 loop reads CASSLTTGLGSPLHF. The CDR3, as DNA: TGTGCCAGCAGCTTAACGACAGGGTTAGGTTCACCCCTCCACTTT.

The chain couples TRBV2 to TRBJ1-1; 9 bases fit TRBD1. V was pared by 10 bases and J by 1 base, with 10 bases of the junction left unmatched. The CDR3 extends over 15 amino acids. CDR1 SNHLY and CDR2 FYNNEI come from the germline V gene. CDR3 bases: TGTGCCACTCTACAGGGGGCTTGGGGGAACACTGAAGCTTTCTTT. This gives the protein CATLQGAWGNTEAFF.

Notes on this clone: Other DNA sequences from this sample encode an identical CDR3 as well. J is TRBJ1-3 and V is TRBV10-3; D is uncertain. Germline CDR1 is ENHRY and CDR2 is SYGVKD. The CDR3 is 14 residues long. V dropped 3 bases and J dropped 4 bases, with 10 bases sitting between them. CDR3 region: CAISDPRAGNTIYF. As DNA, the CDR3 is TGTGCCATCAGTGACCCCCGGGCCGGAAACACCATATATTTT.

This chain connects TRBV7-3 to TRBJ1-2; D is unresolved. Germline V gene lookup returns CDR1 SGHTA and CDR2 FQGTGA. Trimming cost V 2 bases and J 4 bases, with 11 bases left between them. The CDR3 consists of 14 residues. The CDR3 DNA follows: TGTGCCAGCAGCTTAGAAGGGATTCCCTATGGCTACACCTTC. Encoded protein: CASSLEGIPYGYTF.

The gene calls are TRBV5-4 and TRBJ1-2; 9 bases align to TRBD1. The CDR3 extends over 13 amino acids. Germline V CDR1 and CDR2: SGHNT, YYREEE (reference sequence). J was trimmed by 8 bases and V by 4 bases; bases with no gene match: 6. The CDR3 DNA follows: TGTGCCAGCAGCCCGGGACAGGGTAACGGCTACACCTTC. This translates into CASSPGQGNGYTF.

The chain employs TRBV11-3 and TRBJ1-1; no clear D. This CDR3 has 14 residues. The ends were cut back, 6 bases at V and 4 bases at J, with 15 bases in the middle. The germline gives CDR1 SGHNT, CDR2 YENEEA. The CDR3 region has the DNA TGTGCCAGCAGGCGGCTGGTTGCGGGCACTGAAGCTTTCTTT. Amino acid sequence: CASRRLVAGTEAFF.